Here is one T cell receptor (beta chain) with its context. These data originate in a study of shared clonotypes between healthy human individuals. Study details: There were three CD4 naive, three CD4 memory, two CD8 naive and one CD8 memory plates per donor.

TCRdb's table, derived via immunoSEQ multiplex PCR, lists solely in-frame clones and lacks some. The table lists a few million clones, just over 90% of them singletons, with 0.39% in the top ten. V was cut by 8 bases and J by 4 bases, with 11 bases left in between. The CDR3 is made up of 12 amino acids. The V gene's germline CDR1 is SNHLY and CDR2 FYNNEI. This receptor was taken from a man younger than 30 in good health. Some clones in this sample may be carry-over from other donors' samples. This rearrangement joins TRBV2 to TRBJ1-1; D is ambiguous. Sequenced sample: naive CD4+ T cells from PBMCs. The subset is: CD45RA+ positively selected. The CDR3 DNA follows: TGTGCCAGCCGAAGATTGGTCACTGAAGCTTTCTTT. Translated, it gives CASRRLVTEAFF.